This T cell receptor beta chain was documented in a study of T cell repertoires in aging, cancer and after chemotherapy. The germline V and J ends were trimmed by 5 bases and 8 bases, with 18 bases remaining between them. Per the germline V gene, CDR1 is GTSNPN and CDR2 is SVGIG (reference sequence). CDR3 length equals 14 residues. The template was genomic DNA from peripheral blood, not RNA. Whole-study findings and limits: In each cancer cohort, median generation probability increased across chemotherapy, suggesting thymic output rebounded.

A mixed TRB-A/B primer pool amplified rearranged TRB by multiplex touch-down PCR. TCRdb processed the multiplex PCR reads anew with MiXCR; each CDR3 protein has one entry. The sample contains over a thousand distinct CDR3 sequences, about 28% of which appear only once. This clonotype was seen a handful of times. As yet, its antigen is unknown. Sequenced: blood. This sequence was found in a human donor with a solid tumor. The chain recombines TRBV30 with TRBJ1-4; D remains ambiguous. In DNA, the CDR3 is TGTGCCTGGGCCCCTTATCAGTCCGAAGAAAAACTGTTTTTT. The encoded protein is CAWAPYQSEEKLFF.